These T cell receptor beta chains were read from a single sample in a study of cytomegalovirus exposure and HLA in healthy donors. Here immunoSEQ multiplex PCR was the method, and the copy in TCRdb shows in-frame clones only, minus some. The table has roughly 120,000 clones, about 10% seen once. The material sequenced was PBMCs. The source of these receptors is a man aged 25-45 years in good health and CMV-seronegative. Each CDR3 is given with its conserved first and last residue. D genes are given only for firm matches. Rows may omit the clone size; those that give it use once, few, many or a size class.

size	J	V	D	DNA	CDR3
few	TRBJ1-5	TRBV18	-	TGTGCCAGCTCTATCGACAATCTTCAGCCCCAGCATTTT	CASSIDNLQPQHF
-	TRBJ2-7	TRBV2	TRBD2	TGTGCCAGCAGTCCCCTAGCGGGTCTCTCCTACGAGCAGTACTTC	CASSPLAGLSYEQYF
-	TRBJ1-5	TRBV5-5	-	TGTGCCAGCAGCCGTAATTGGCAGGGCAATCAGCCCCAGCATTTT	CASSRNWQGNQPQHF
few	TRBJ2-1	TRBV4-3	TRBD2	TGCGCCAGCAGCCAAGACCCCGGGACGGGGGGCTACAATGAGCAGTTCTTC	CASSQDPGTGGYNEQFF
-	TRBJ1-5	TRBV19	TRBD1	TGTGCCAGTAGTGGCCAGGGGGCTTATAGCAATCAGCCCCAGCATTTT	CASSGQGAYSNQPQHF
-	TRBJ2-5	TRBV4-2	TRBD2	TGTGCCAGCAGCCAGGAAGCGGGGGGGACTCGAGAGACCCAGTACTTC	CASSQEAGGTRETQYF
few	TRBJ2-1	TRBV7-9	TRBD1	TGTGCCAGCAGCTTCTCAACAGGGGGCTATGAGAATGAGCAGTTCTTC	CASSFSTGGYENEQFF
many	TRBJ2-1	TRBV9	-	TGTGCCAGCAGCGTAAGGGACTCCCTGGGGAATGAGCAGTTCTTC	CASSVRDSLGNEQFF
-	TRBJ1-6	TRBV18	TRBD1	TGTGCCAGCTCACCGGACAGGGGCGATTCACCCCTCCACTTT	CASSPDRGDSPLHF
few	TRBJ2-4	TRBV7-9	TRBD1	TGTGCCAGCAGCTCCGTGGGGACAGGCCTTTTAGCCAAAAACATTCAGTACTTC	CASSSVGTGLLAKNIQYF
-	TRBJ1-1	TRBV5-6	TRBD1	TGTGCCAGCAGCCCAAGGGACAGTGAAGCTTTCTTT	CASSPRDSEAFF
-	TRBJ1-3	TRBV6-5	-	TGTGCCAGCAGCCGACGGGGCTCTGGAAACACCATATATTTT	CASSRRGSGNTIYF
-	TRBJ2-7	TRBV9	-	TGTGCCAGCAGCGTAGGTGTTCAGATATCCTACGAGCAGTACTTC	CASSVGVQISYEQYF
-	TRBJ1-2	TRBV6-5	TRBD1	TGTGCCAGCAGTCGGGACAGGGCCTATGGCTACACCTTC	CASSRDRAYGYTF
-	TRBJ1-4	TRBV7-2	-	TGTGCCAGCAGCCGGAGCCGCTATGAAAAACTGTTTTTT	CASSRSRYEKLFF
few	TRBJ2-5	TRBV6-1	-	TGTGCCAGCAGCCGAACGGGGGTGATCCAAGAGACCCAGTACTTC	CASSRTGVIQETQYF
few	TRBJ1-5	TRBV28	-	TGTGCCAGCAGTTTAGCTACCGGGATTTATAGCAATCAGCCCCAGCATTTT	CASSLATGIYSNQPQHF
-	TRBJ1-4	TRBV11-3	TRBD1	TGTGCCAGCAGCCTTAGCGACAGGGGGCGTGAAAAACTGTTTTTT	CASSLSDRGREKLFF
few	TRBJ2-5	TRBV7-7	-	TGTGCTAGCAGCTCATCGGGAGAGACCCAGTACTTC	CASSSSGETQYF
few	TRBJ2-7	TRBV25-1	TRBD1	TGTGCCAGCAAGCCGACAGGGACCTACGAGCAGTACTTC	CASKPTGTYEQYF
few	TRBJ2-3	TRBV28	-	TGTGCCAGCAGTTTATTGTTAGGGGGGGTTGCAGATACGCAGTATTTT	CASSLLLGGVADTQYF
-	TRBJ2-7	TRBV4-1	TRBD2	TGCGCCAGCAGCCAAAAAGCGGGAGGGCCCGGGGAGCAGTACTTC	CASSQKAGGPGEQYF
-	TRBJ2-4	TRBV13	TRBD1	TGTGCCAGCAGAGCCCCGGGACAGGGGGGAAACATTCAGTACTTC	CASRAPGQGGNIQYF
-	TRBJ1-2	TRBV29-1	-	TGCAGCGTTGATAGTCTCTACTATGGCTACACCTTC	CSVDSLYYGYTF
-	TRBJ2-7	TRBV4-1	TRBD1	TGCGCCAGCAGCCAAGGTAGACAGGGAAATTCCTACGAGCAGTACTTC	CASSQGRQGNSYEQYF
few	TRBJ2-7	TRBV7-6	-	TGTGCCAGCAGCCAGACAGTCTCCTACGAGCAGTACTTC	CASSQTVSYEQYF
-	TRBJ1-4	TRBV9	-	TGTGCCAGCAGCCCACCCGGGGGGCCGAATGAAAAACTGTTTTTT	CASSPPGGPNEKLFF
-	TRBJ2-7	TRBV19	-	TGTGCCACCCAACCAGGCGACTCCTACGAGCAGTACTTC	CATQPGDSYEQYF
-	TRBJ1-1	TRBV7-3	TRBD1	TGTGCCAGCAGCTCCGCCGGGACAGGGGCCACTGAAGCTTTCTTT	CASSSAGTGATEAFF
few	TRBJ2-3	TRBV4-3	-	TGCGCCAGCAGCCAAGGTGGCAGTTACACAGATACGCAGTATTTT	CASSQGGSYTDTQYF
few	TRBJ1-4	TRBV18	-	TGTGCCAGCTCAAAACTCGGGACAAGGAATGAAAAACTGTTTTTT	CASSKLGTRNEKLFF
few	TRBJ1-1	TRBV6-5	-	TGTGCCAGCAGTCATGACGCCAGGGTAGAAGCTTTCTTT	CASSHDARVEAFF
-	TRBJ1-5	TRBV5-5	TRBD1	TGTGCCAGCAGACCGGACAGGGCCACCCCCAGTCAGCCCCAGCATTTT	CASRPDRATPSQPQHF
-	TRBJ1-1	TRBV28	TRBD1	TGTGCCAGCAGTTTGGATCGGCAGGGGGGCACTGAAGCTTTCTTT	CASSLDRQGGTEAFF
few	TRBJ1-4	TRBV4-3	TRBD1	TGCGCCAGCAGCCAAGAAGGAGGAGGGGGCGAAGTCCTTGAAAAACTGTTTTTT	CASSQEGGGGEVLEKLFF